This record looks at one TCR beta chain sequence and its context. This entry comes from a study of T cells in Graves' hyperthyroidism and ophthalmopathy. Used for diagnoses were clinical symptoms, serum thyroxine and TRAb, thyroid ultrasound and orbital computed tomography. Using RNA transcripts as the source, TCR beta CDR3 regions were amplified. The study used the HTBI primer set for a first-round RT-PCR of the TCR CDR3. TCRdb independently ran MiXCR on the multiplex PCR reads; one entry per CDR3 protein. The table shows hundreds of thousands of distinct CDR3 sequences, with about 20% occurring only once. This TCR came from a middle-aged man with Graves' ophthalmopathy. Sequencing was carried out using blood.

CDR3 sequence (DNA): TGTGCCAGCAGTTTGCATCCGGGACAGGTATACAATGAGCAGTTCTTC. It specifies CASSLHPGQVYNEQFF. The rearrangement uses TRBV12-3 or TRBV12-4 and TRBJ2-1, with 8 bases fitting TRBD1. V trimming: 3 bases; J trimming: 4 bases; junction bases outside the gene matches: 8. The CDR3 runs to 16 residues.